These 6 T cell receptor beta chains came from one sample sequenced in a study of blood T cell repertoires in COVID-19. Here immunoSEQ multiplex PCR was the method, and the copy in TCRdb shows in-frame clones only, minus some. The sample includes roughly 34,000 clones, roughly 90% of them seen just once. Sequenced: peripheral blood. These receptors originate from a man in his fifties or sixties with active or convalescent COVID-19.

The chain combines TRBV30 with TRBJ1-2; TRBD1 is a possible D gene (6 bases). The germline V and J ends were trimmed by 0 bases and 4 bases, with 18 bases remaining between them. The CDR3 extends over 16 amino acids. Germline CDR1 and CDR2: GTSNPN and SVGIG (reference sequence). This CDR3 is CAWSVVAVNRAYGYTF. In DNA, the CDR3 is TGTGCCTGGAGTGTGGTGGCGGTCAACAGGGCCTATGGCTACACCTTC. Supplemented by reference TRBV30 and TRBJ1-2, the full variable domain reads SQTIHQWPATLVQPVGSPLSLECTVEGTSNPNLYWYRQAAGRGLQLLFYSVGIGQISSEVPQNLSASRPQDRQFILSSKKLLLSDSGFYLCAWSVVAVNRAYGYTFGSGTRLTVV.

The genes are TRBV12-3 or TRBV12-4 and TRBJ1-1, with TRBD1 identical over 9 bases. CDR3 length equals 13 residues. Losses at the gene ends were 9 bases for V and 3 bases for J; bases not matched to a gene: 5. The CDR3: CASAGQGHTEAFF. The CDR3 nucleotides are TGTGCCAGTGCAGGACAGGGGCACACTGAAGCTTTCTTT.

The chain uses TRBV10-3 and TRBJ1-5; 12 positions agree with TRBD1. Germline V gene lookup returns CDR1 ENHRY and CDR2 SYGVKD. The J segment lost 2 bases and the V segment lost 3 bases, leaving 5 bases of the junction unmatched. The CDR3 covers 17 residues. The CDR3 sequence: CAISDGTGGRGNQPQHF. The CDR3 nucleotides read TGTGCCATCAGTGACGGGACAGGGGGCCGGGGCAATCAGCCCCAGCATTTT.

The chain combines TRBV18 with TRBJ2-7; D might be TRBD2 (6 bases). Germline lookup yields CDR1 KGHSH and CDR2 LQKENI. The CDR3 totals 14 residues. Between the trimmed V and J ends, which lost 5 bases and 3 bases, there was a span of 14 bases. CDR3 sequence (DNA): TGTGCCAGCTCAAAGGGGACTCTGGACTACGAGCAGTACTTC. Its protein product is CASSKGTLDYEQYF.

The rearrangement joins TRBV9 to TRBJ2-2, with 9 bases aligning to TRBD1. Germline-derived CDR1 and CDR2 are SGDLS and YYNGEE. J was trimmed by 2 bases and V by 4 bases; bases with no gene match: 6. This CDR3 contains 16 residues. Written as DNA, the CDR3 is TGTGCCAGCAGCAAAAGGGACAGGGTAAACACCGGGGAGCTGTTTTTT. Its translation is CASSKRDRVNTGELFF.

The chain uses TRBV10-2 and TRBJ1-5; 10 bases are a match to TRBD1. The CDR3 consists of 16 residues. J was trimmed by 4 bases and V by 4 bases; bases with no gene match: 7. From germline, CDR1 is WSHSY and CDR2 SAAADI. CDR3 sequence: CASSADRGDFNQPQHF. The CDR3 DNA sequence: TGCGCCAGCAGTGCGGACAGGGGGGATTTTAATCAGCCCCAGCATTTT.